These 25 T cell receptor beta chains came from one sample sequenced in a study of T cells in Graves' hyperthyroidism and ophthalmopathy. TCR beta CDR3 sequences were amplified from RNA transcripts. Initially, a first-round RT-PCR of the TCR CDR3 employed the HTBI primer set. TCRdb reprocessed the multiplex PCR reads via MiXCR and lists one record per CDR3 protein. The table includes 800,000 or so distinct CDR3 sequences, 35% to 40% detected once. Sequencing was done on a sample of blood. These receptors all come from a man aged 18-30 years with Graves' hyperthyroidism.

The CDR3 loop reads CASSQKEAGVSTDTQYF. The DNA of the CDR3 is TGTGCCAGCAGCCAGAAGGAAGCGGGGGTTAGCACAGATACGCAGTATTTT. The chain recombines TRBV9 with TRBJ2-3; 8 nucleotides align to TRBD2. In germline, CDR1 is SGDLS, CDR2 YYNGEE. The CDR3 extends over 17 amino acids. V shed 4 bases, J shed 0 bases, and the junction held 10 bases outside the gene matches.

This chain links TRBV15 with TRBJ2-7; the D gene could be TRBD1 or TRBD2 (7 bases each). Trimming took off 0 bases at V and 5 bases at J, with 17 bases between the two ends. The germline V gene encodes CDR1 LNHNV and CDR2 YYDKDF (reference sequence). The CDR3 is made up of 16 amino acids. CDR3: CATSRDRQGGIHEQYF. The CDR3, as DNA: TGTGCCACCAGCAGAGACCGACAGGGAGGGATCCACGAGCAGTACTTC.

This clonotype was seen repeatedly, ten times or more. The J gene is TRBJ2-6, the V gene TRBV24-1, with 10 bases fitting TRBD1. Germline values: CDR1 KGHDR, CDR2 SFDVKD. The CDR3 sequence is 18 residues long. The V and J ends lost 4 bases and 1 base, in that order; junction bases with no gene match: 6. CDR3 protein: CATSDGGTGASGANVLTF. The CDR3 region has the DNA TGTGCCACCAGTGACGGCGGGACAGGGGCGTCTGGGGCCAACGTCCTGACTTTC.

In this sample, this clonotype turned up a few times. The J gene is TRBJ2-7, the V gene TRBV4-1, with TRBD1 matching 7 bases. V dropped 1 base and J dropped 2; count of bases not matched to a gene: 5. This CDR3 has 15 residues. Germline values: CDR1 MGHRA, CDR2 YSYEKL. The CDR3 DNA sequence: TGCGCCAGCAGCCAAGCCCGGACAGGCCCCTACGAGCAGTACTTC. This codes for CASSQARTGPYEQYF.

The chain joins TRBV10-3 to TRBJ2-7, with D hard to call. Matching the DNA end better, TRBJ2-1 makes the J call doubtful. This CDR3 region has 12 residues. Germline V gene sequence: CDR1 ENHRY, CDR2 SYGVKD. CDR3 DNA sequence: TGTGCCATCAGTGGCGGTTACAATGAGCAGTTCTTC. Amino acids: CAISGGYNEQFF.

The rearrangement uses TRBV10-3 and TRBJ1-6, with TRBD1 matching 8 bases. The CDR3 runs 15 residues. Germline CDR1 reads ENHRY; CDR2 reads SYGVKD. The junction had 13 bases not matched to a gene; V was cut back by 10 bases and J by 8 bases. Here the CDR3 DNA reads TGTGCCACCGCAGGGGGCTGGTTGGGGGATTCACCCCTCCACTTT. It translates to CATAGGWLGDSPLHF.

With respect to this clonotype: The junction departs from the called germline gene at one end, perhaps through a read error. In DNA, the CDR3 is TGCGCCAGCAGCCAAGATCTGGGATACGAGCGGTACTTC. As protein: CASSQDLGYERYF. The chain is built from TRBV4-1 and TRBJ2-7; D is uncertain. Germline CDR1 MGHRA, CDR2 YSYEKL. The CDR3 consists of 13 residues.

Comment on this clonotype: One end of the junction varies from germline; a read error may be responsible. Here the CDR3 reads CAGSSWTQGEKLFF. Here the CDR3 DNA reads TGTGCCGGCAGCTCCTGGACACAGGGGGAAAAACTGTTTTTT. This chain links TRBV5-6 with TRBJ1-4, with 7 bases aligning to TRBD1. Germline CDR1 and CDR2: SGHDT and YYEEEE. The CDR3 is made up of 14 amino acids.

The chain uses TRBV7-9 and TRBJ1-6, with 12 positions matching TRBD1. V dropped 5 bases and J dropped 8; count of bases not matched to a gene: 16. Germline CDR1 SEHNR, CDR2 FQNEAQ (reference sequence). The CDR3 covers 19 residues. The CDR3 loop reads CASSNRDRGRFTRDSPLHF. CDR3 bases: TGTGCCAGCAGCAACCGGGACAGGGGGCGTTTTACCCGCGATTCACCCCTCCACTTT. The full variable domain, its missing parts supplied by reference TRBV7-9 and TRBJ1-6, is DTGVSQNPRHKITKRGQNVTFRCDPISEHNRLYWYRQTLGQGPEFLTYFQNEAQLEKSRLLSDRFSAERPKGSFSTLEIQRTEQGDSAMYLCASSNRDRGRFTRDSPLHFGNGTRLTVT.

On this clonotype: This may be a read error: a much more frequent sequence differs by one nucleotide. This rearrangement joins TRBV7-7 to TRBJ2-5; D gene ambiguous. Germline CDR1 is SSHAT and CDR2 is FNYEAQ (reference sequence). The CDR3 extends over 14 amino acids. The CDR3 loop is CASCLKSPGETQYF. In nucleotides, the CDR3 is TGTGCTAGCTGCTTGAAGTCGCCGGGTGAGACCCAGTACTTC.

This clonotype was recorded once. This chain connects TRBV10-3 to TRBJ1-2, with 8 bases fitting TRBD1. The J segment lost 5 bases and the V segment lost 4 bases, leaving 6 bases of the junction unmatched. The CDR3 length is 14 residues. The germline V gene encodes CDR1 ENHRY and CDR2 SYGVKD. CDR3 in amino acids: CAISGGQAIYGYTF. The CDR3 DNA is TGTGCCATCAGTGGGGGACAGGCCATATATGGCTACACCTTC.

The chain employs TRBV12-3 or TRBV12-4 and TRBJ2-5, with 8 bases identical to TRBD2. This CDR3 is built from 15 residues. Trimming cost V 5 bases and J 3 bases; bases outside gene matches: 8. The CDR3 DNA is TGTGCCAGCAGTGCTCCCCAGCGGGGGAAAGAGACCCAGTACTTC. This encodes CASSAPQRGKETQYF.

This clonotype was recorded many times. The chain has TRBV5-1 and TRBJ1-2; D unclear. Germline values: CDR1 SGHRS, CDR2 YFSETQ. CDR3 length: 14 amino acids. The V end lost 0 bases, the J end lost 4 bases, and 10 bases lay between the germline ends. In DNA form, the CDR3 reads TGCGCCAGCAGCTTGGAAACCAGAGTCTATGGCTACACCTTC. Residues: CASSLETRVYGYTF.

The J gene is TRBJ2-2, the V gene TRBV20-1; 10 positions match TRBD2. Per the germline V gene, CDR1 is DFQATT and CDR2 is SNEGSKA (reference sequence). This CDR3 region has 14 residues. Germline trimming cut 6 bases from V and 7 bases from J; bases unmatched to any gene: 8. The chain's CDR3 is CSAPLSGRFGELFF. The CDR3 nucleotides are TGCAGTGCCCCCCTTAGCGGGAGGTTCGGGGAGCTGTTTTTT.

The chain links TRBV7-9 to TRBJ2-5, with TRBD2 identical over 8 bases. The germline V gene encodes CDR1 SEHNR and CDR2 FQNEAQ (reference sequence). V was clipped by 5 bases and J by 4 bases; unmatched bases: 12. This CDR3 has 16 residues. CDR3 sequence reads: CASSPSGTRGIETQYF. CDR3 DNA sequence: TGTGCCAGCAGCCCATCCGGGACTAGGGGGATAGAGACCCAGTACTTC. Full variable domain (rest looked up from reference TRBV7-9 and TRBJ2-5): DTGVSQNPRHKITKRGQNVTFRCDPISEHNRLYWYRQTLGQGPEFLTYFQNEAQLEKSRLLSDRFSAERPKGSFSTLEIQRTEQGDSAMYLCASSPSGTRGIETQYFGPGTRLLVL.

This rearrangement joins TRBV7-9 to TRBJ2-7; a possible D gene is TRBD2 (5 bases). CDR1 and CDR2 (germline): SEHNR, FQNEAQ (reference sequence). Trimming took off 6 bases at V and 5 bases at J, with 14 bases between the two ends. The CDR3 length is 13 residues. The CDR3: CASSFRGTDEQYF. The DNA for the CDR3 is TGTGCCAGCAGTTTTCGGGGAACCGACGAGCAGTACTTC. Looking up the rest from reference TRBV7-9 and TRBJ2-7 gives the full variable domain: DTGVSQNPRHKITKRGQNVTFRCDPISEHNRLYWYRQTLGQGPEFLTYFQNEAQLEKSRLLSDRFSAERPKGSFSTLEIQRTEQGDSAMYLCASSFRGTDEQYFGPGTRLTVT.

The chain links TRBV7-2 to TRBJ2-5, with TRBD1 matching over 9 bases. The CDR3 is 15 residues long. Germline assignment: CDR1 SGHTA and CDR2 FQGNSA. Trimming at V came to 5 bases and at J to 3 bases, leaving 7 bases not matched to a gene. CDR3 nucleotides: TGTGCCAGCAGCGGTACAGGGGGCGCGGAAGAGACCCAGTACTTC. This encodes CASSGTGGAEETQYF.

The rearrangement uses TRBV15 and TRBJ1-2; D is unclear. Trimming took 0 bases from V and 8 from J, leaving 16 bases between them. The CDR3 sequence is 15 residues long. The germline V gene has CDR1 LNHNV and CDR2 YYDKDF (reference sequence). CDR3 DNA sequence: TGTGCCACCAGCAGAGATGAGAGGGCCTGTTACGGCTACACCTTC. Protein sequence: CATSRDERACYGYTF.

This clonotype was detected only a few times. The rearrangement joins TRBV7-2 to TRBJ1-5; possible D gene TRBD1, 5 bases. The V end was cut by 1 base, the J end by 2 bases, with 9 bases between. Germline V lookup: CDR1 SGHTA, CDR2 FQGNSA. This CDR3 has 15 amino acids. The CDR3 nucleotides read TGTGCCAGCAGCTTAGTTTTCAGGGGCAATCAGCCCCAGCATTTT. It encodes CASSLVFRGNQPQHF.

This clonotype was recorded at least ten times. This chain uses TRBV29-1 with TRBJ1-1; weak D call: TRBD1 (5 bases). In germline, CDR1 is SQVTM, CDR2 ANQGSEA. V lost 7 bases, J lost 9 bases, and 18 bases lay in between. The CDR3 is 12 residues long. CDR3 residues: CSAQGLRTKAFF. CDR3 in DNA: TGCAGCGCGCAGGGTCTAAGGACTAAAGCTTTCTTT.

This clonotype appeared a few times. This chain links TRBV5-6 with TRBJ2-5; D uncertain. Trimming shortened V by 2 bases and J by 1 base, and 12 bases separated the two germline ends. This CDR3 has 15 amino acids. The germline V gene has CDR1 SGHDT and CDR2 YYEEEE. This chain's CDR3 is CASSFEAAAQETQYF. The CDR3 DNA is TGTGCCAGCAGCTTTGAGGCGGCAGCCCAAGAGACCCAGTACTTC.

This clonotype has ten or more counts. The V gene is TRBV15, the J gene TRBJ2-7; 7 bases match TRBD1. The germline V gene has CDR1 LNHNV and CDR2 YYDKDF (reference sequence). The junction had 5 bases not matched to a gene; V was cut back by 0 bases and J by 3 bases. This CDR3 region has 15 residues. The CDR3 coding sequence is TGTGCCACCAGCAGAGATCCCGGGACAGTCTACGAGCAGTACTTC. Translation gives CATSRDPGTVYEQYF.

This clonotype was recorded a few times. The chain joins TRBV6-5 to TRBJ1-1, with a tentative D call TRBD1 (6 bases). The CDR3 consists of 14 residues. Trimming pared 7 bases from V and 2 bases from J, leaving 14 bases between. CDR1 and CDR2 from the germline V gene are MNHEY and SVGAGI. CDR3 amino acids: CASKGGTTNTEAFF. CDR3 DNA: TGTGCCAGCAAGGGGGGGACAACAAACACTGAAGCTTTCTTT.

The V and J genes are TRBV2 and TRBJ1-2; D is possibly TRBD1 (6 bases). V was shortened by 6 bases and J by 8 bases, with 19 bases between the two germline ends. CDR3 size: 14 residues. CDR1 is SNHLY, CDR2 FYNNEI, per germline. CDR3 sequence reads: CASRISRDTQGYTF. DNA of the CDR3: TGTGCCAGCAGGATCTCCAGGGACACACAGGGCTACACCTTC.

Regarding this clonotype: An end of the junction does not agree with germline; a read error may underlie this. This chain joins TRBV5-1 and TRBJ1-2; no definite D call. Germline CDR1 SGHRS, CDR2 YFSETQ. CDR3 length: 14 amino acids. CDR3 residues: CASSLEQSVYGYIF. The CDR3 DNA follows: TGCGCCAGCAGCTTGGAACAGTCCGTCTATGGCTACATCTTC.